This entry is about one TCR beta chain. This clone has more than one count but fewer than ten. Its antigen remains unidentified. Base qualities are missing; no much larger clone stands one base away. The data are from a study of blood T cell repertoires in COVID-19 (dated by TCRdb to the early 2020s). For the wider study: Samples covering the acute and convalescent phases of COVID-19 were provided by collaborators in the United States, Italy and Spain. The dataset comprised deeply sampled blood TCRbeta repertoires from subjects exposed to, actively infected with, or recovered from COVID-19. Where HLA class I and class II types were available, the types were taken from metadata supplied by the sample provider, not from assay-based typing. Samples came from the ongoing ImmuneRACE study (first 160 participants) plus 1,254 subjects from 6 global collaborators. The sample metadata nearly always contained a de-identified subject ID, COVID-19 status, age in years and sex. The prospective study material was composed of cDNA or gDNA derived from T cells, B-cell-depleted T cells, or PBMCs. A freely available public database, intended as a resource for researchers studying the immune response to SARS-CoV-2, is where the repertoires were released. Overall study results and their limits: The amount of clinical and demographic metadata varied by source and participant and was provided uncurated.

The immunoSEQ Assay, a bias-controlled multiplex PCR, was used to amplify TCRbeta CDR3 regions from genomic DNA. Per the authors' processing: Nucleated cell counts per sample were estimated from amplification of reference gene primers within the assay. To quantify the absolute abundance of each unique TCRbeta CDR3 rearrangement, sequence reads were collapsed and filtered. For each sample, productive Simpson clonality was calculated by taking the square root of Simpson's diversity index across productive rearrangements. The clones in this table, taken by TCRdb from immuneACCESS, are in-frame only. Not every clone is retained; where verified, under half of the shortfall comes from an unresolved V gene, and the cause of the rest is unknown. V and J calls and clone size are as listed in that table; D and trimming were resolved from the DNA. In all, the sample holds 380,000 or so clones, and around nine tenths of those were seen once. Roughly 7.1% of the sample is held by the ten biggest clonotypes.

In Seattle, one collaborating source enrolled patients while the infection was active and tracked those patients longitudinally over the course of disease. Each collaborating institution followed its own protocols to collect whole blood in K2EDTA tubes. For TCRbeta analysis, collaborators shipped samples as frozen whole blood, isolated PBMCs, or DNA extracted from either of those sample types. Looking up the germline V gene yields CDR1 SGHDN and CDR2 FVKESK. Its CDR3 holds 19 amino acids, cysteine through phenylalanine. Left in the record is the CDR3 DNA by itself, 57 bases read in frame from the first base. At the junction V is shortened by 0 bases and J by 3 bases; bases outside the gene matches: 15.

The receptor was isolated from an older woman with COVID-19, enrolled during active disease. The source material was peripheral blood. The rearranged segments are TRBV14 and TRBJ1-2, with 8 bases in between that match TRBD1. Here is the DNA: TGTGCCAGCAGCCAAGATTTAGGGAGCCGGACAGGGAGGGACTATGGCTACACCTTC. Translated, it gives CASSQDLGSRTGRDYGYTF.